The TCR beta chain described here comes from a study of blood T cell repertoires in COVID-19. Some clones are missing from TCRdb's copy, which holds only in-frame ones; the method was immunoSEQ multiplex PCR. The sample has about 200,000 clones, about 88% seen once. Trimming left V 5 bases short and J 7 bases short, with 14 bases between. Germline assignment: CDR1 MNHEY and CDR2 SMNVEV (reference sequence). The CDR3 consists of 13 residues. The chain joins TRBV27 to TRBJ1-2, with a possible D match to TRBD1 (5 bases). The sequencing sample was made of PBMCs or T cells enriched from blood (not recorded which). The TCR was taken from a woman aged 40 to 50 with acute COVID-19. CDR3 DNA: TGTGCCAGCAGTGGGCAGGGAATAGGTGGCTACACCTTC. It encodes CASSGQGIGGYTF.